This passage covers 10 T cell receptor beta chains from one sample sequenced in a study of cytotoxic CD8 clonotypes in ibrutinib-treated CLL. Using immunoSEQ multiplex PCR, the repertoire was profiled, and TCRdb retains in-frame clones only, with some absent. The table includes around 16,000 clones, roughly 65% detected once. Specimen: PBMCs, collected before ibrutinib treatment. These receptors were taken from a human donor with chronic lymphocytic leukemia.

This clone has just a few counts. The chain links TRBV29-1 to TRBJ2-3; 7 nucleotides agree with TRBD1. The germline V gene encodes CDR1 SQVTM and CDR2 ANQGSEA. Trimming removed 5 bases from V and 4 bases from J; junction bases left unmatched: 12. CDR3 length: 15 amino acids. DNA for the CDR3: TGCAGCGTTTATGCCGGGACAGACGGACCAGATACGCAGTATTTT. Amino acid sequence: CSVYAGTDGPDTQYF.

The chain couples TRBV30 to TRBJ1-5, with 7 bases identical to TRBD1. The germline V gene encodes CDR1 GTSNPN and CDR2 SVGIG (reference sequence). The CDR3 sequence is 15 residues long. The V gene end was trimmed by 1 base and the J gene end by 4 bases; junction bases not matched to a gene: 7. The CDR3 is CAWSESDRDNQPQHF. The CDR3 DNA follows: TGTGCCTGGAGTGAGTCAGACAGGGATAATCAGCCCCAGCATTTT.

This chain uses TRBV11-2 with TRBJ2-7; D might be TRBD2 (5 bases). Trimming removed 1 base from V and 2 bases from J, with 6 bases in between. This CDR3 is built from 13 residues. The germline gives CDR1 SGHAT, CDR2 FQNNGV. CDR3 in amino acids: CASSLARAYEQYF. For the CDR3, the DNA is TGTGCCAGCAGCTTAGCGCGGGCCTACGAGCAGTACTTC. The complete variable domain, with remaining parts taken from reference TRBV11-2 and TRBJ2-7, reads EAGVAQSPRYKIIEKRQSVAFWCNPISGHATLYWYQQILGQGPKLLIQFQNNGVVDDSQLPKDRFSAERLKGVDSTLKIQPAKLEDSAVYLCASSLARAYEQYFGPGTRLTVT.

The rearrangement links TRBV28 to TRBJ2-3; D may be TRBD2 (7 bases). The V end lost 3 bases, the J end lost 6 bases, and 10 bases lay between the germline ends. Germline CDR1 reads MDHEN; CDR2 reads SYDVKM. The CDR3 totals 13 residues. The CDR3 spells CASSFRGADTQYF. In nucleotides, the CDR3 is TGTGCCAGCAGTTTTCGGGGGGCGGATACGCAGTATTTT.

This chain connects TRBV9 to TRBJ1-3; D perhaps matches TRBD1 (5 bases). Trimming pared 3 bases from V and 0 bases from J, leaving 10 bases between. The CDR3 has 15 residues. Germline V gives CDR1 SGDLS, CDR2 YYNGEE. The DNA for the CDR3 is TGTGCCAGCAGCGAACAGGTCGACTCTGGAAACACCATATATTTT. Residues: CASSEQVDSGNTIYF.

This chain joins TRBV19 and TRBJ2-3, with D unclear. This CDR3 contains 15 residues. Trimming took 4 bases from V and 3 from J, leaving 14 bases between them. Germline V lookup: CDR1 LNHDA, CDR2 SQIVND (reference sequence). The CDR3 sequence: CASSTNGFPTDTQYF. Written as DNA, the CDR3 is TGTGCCAGTAGTACCAACGGGTTTCCGACAGATACGCAGTATTTT.

The rearrangement joins TRBV19 to TRBJ2-5; possibly TRBD1 for D (7 bases). CDR1 LNHDA and CDR2 SQIVND come from the germline V gene (reference sequence). The V and J ends lost 3 bases and 2 bases respectively, with 13 bases between them. The CDR3 runs 15 residues. CDR3 sequence: CASSIGGGGQETQYF. The DNA for the CDR3 is TGTGCCAGTAGTATCGGAGGGGGCGGTCAAGAGACCCAGTACTTC.

The rearrangement uses TRBV29-1 and TRBJ2-7, with 8 bases lining up with TRBD2. Trimming cost V 7 bases and J 4 bases; bases outside gene matches: 12. The CDR3 has 14 amino acids. CDR1 SQVTM and CDR2 ANQGSEA come from the germline V gene. CDR3 loop: CSARPRGGDYEQYF. For the CDR3, the DNA is TGCAGCGCAAGACCACGGGGGGGCGATTACGAGCAGTACTTC.

In this sample, this clone turned up a few times. The chain combines TRBV6-5 with TRBJ1-2; 9 positions match TRBD1. This CDR3 is 14 amino acids long. Trimming removed 6 bases from V and 3 bases from J; junction bases left unmatched: 5. Germline V gene lookup returns CDR1 MNHEY and CDR2 SVGAGI. CDR3 sequence (DNA): TGTGCCAGCAGGGTCGGGACAGGGTACTATGGCTACACCTTC. This sequence encodes CASRVGTGYYGYTF.

The chain joins TRBV4-2 to TRBJ1-2; 10 bases map to TRBD1. Germline V gene lookup returns CDR1 LGHNA and CDR2 YNFKEQ. The CDR3 length is 13 residues. The V segment lost 4 bases and the J segment 6 bases; nucleotides outside the gene matches: 2. In nucleotides, the CDR3 is TGTGCCAGCAGCCGGGGACAGGGGAATGGCTACACCTTC. Protein: CASSRGQGNGYTF.